The present TCR beta chain was sequenced within a study of tumor and adjacent non-tumor tissue in lung cancer. Whole-study context: Patients comprised eleven to twelve adenocarcinoma, a couple of squamous cell carcinoma and 1 small cell lung cancer.

About this clonotype itself: Its antigen is undetermined. The junction departs from the called germline gene at one end, perhaps through a read error.

Study conclusions and caveats: In normal lung, the top 100 clones were significantly more dominant than in tumor.

No cell sorting was done before RNA was extracted from the tissue. The normal lung tissue was taken more than 3 cm from the tumor edge. The library came from three nested PCR rounds adapted from ARM-PCR protocols. TCRdb redid the calling of the multiplex PCR reads with MiXCR, one entry per CDR3 protein. Of over 100,000 distinct CDR3 sequences in the sample, 50% to 70% were seen once. This CDR3 contains 13 residues. Germline V lookup: CDR1 SQVTM, CDR2 ANQGSEA. The material sequenced was distant non-tumor lung tissue. The clonotype was recovered from a man aged 55 to 69 with non-small cell lung cancer. V usage is TRBV29-1 and J usage is TRBJ1-1; D may be TRBD1 (5 bases). CDR3 loop: CCVTGTMNTEAFF. As DNA, the CDR3 is TGCTGCGTCACAGGAACCATGAACACCGAAGCTTTCTTT.